What follows are 5 T cell receptor beta chains derived from one specimen sequenced in a study of shared clonotypes between healthy human individuals. The data were produced by immunoSEQ multiplex PCR, yet TCRdb's version contains in-frame clones alone and is incomplete. The data show about 600,000 clones, about 96% seen once. Material: naive CD4+ T cells sorted from blood. Subset denoted: CD45RA+ positively selected. The receptor set was obtained from a woman in her thirties in good health.

The chain employs TRBV9 and TRBJ2-3, with 10 bases matching TRBD2. Germline CDR1 is SGDLS and CDR2 is YYNGEE. This CDR3 region has 15 residues. The junction had 4 bases not matched to a gene; V was cut back by 0 bases and J by 6 bases. CDR3 sequence: CASSVASGSYDTQYF. The CDR3 nucleotides are TGTGCCAGCAGCGTAGCTAGCGGGAGTTATGATACGCAGTATTTT.

The chain couples TRBV28 to TRBJ1-2; D is uncertain. Trimming stripped 5 bases from V and 8 bases from J, with 18 bases between. The CDR3 consists of 14 residues. The V gene's germline CDR1 is MDHEN and CDR2 SYDVKM. The CDR3 sequence: CASSAHEEVGGYTF. CDR3 coding DNA: TGTGCCAGCAGTGCCCATGAGGAAGTGGGAGGCTACACCTTC.

This chain joins TRBV6-5 and TRBJ1-5; D uncertain. CDR1 and CDR2 (germline): MNHEY, SVGAGI. The V end lost 0 bases, the J end lost 7 bases, and 13 bases lay between the germline ends. There are 15 residues in the CDR3. DNA of the CDR3: TGTGCCAGCAGTTACTCTGGCGGTTTAGAGCAGCCCCAGCATTTT. This gives the protein CASSYSGGLEQPQHF.

The chain links TRBV18 to TRBJ2-3; 8 bases match TRBD2. The CDR3 covers 16 residues. Trimming took 4 bases from V and 4 from J; bases not matched to a gene: 10. CDR1 is KGHSH, CDR2 LQKENI, per germline. The CDR3 DNA reads TGTGCCAGCTCACTTACGCTGGCGGGAGGTTCAGATACGCAGTATTTT. As protein: CASSLTLAGGSDTQYF.

This chain links TRBV11-2 with TRBJ2-5; D ambiguous. The DNA matches TRBJ2-7 better at its end, which makes the J call doubtful. The CDR3 spans 16 residues. Germline assignment: CDR1 SGHAT and CDR2 FQNNGV. CDR3 DNA: TGTGCCAGCAGCTTAGATGGGCGCCTAACCCCCTACGAGCAGTACTTC. Amino acids: CASSLDGRLTPYEQYF.